This T cell receptor beta chain comes out of a study of beta chain features in type 1 diabetes. Study-level results: Sequencing used cDNA, and cells with high TCR expression could therefore be over-represented. Patients' naive, central memory and regulatory TCRB repertoires appeared more alike than those of healthy donors. No resolution was reached here on whether HLA type influences TCRB rearrangement. Patients with Type 1 diabetes showed moderately but significantly shorter TCRB CDR3s in all four CD4+ subsets.

Sequenced material consisted of expressed TCRB transcripts (all of the isolated RNA was reverse transcribed). The assay was immunoSEQ multiplex PCR, and TCRdb's table has in-frame clones only and misses some. The sample carries a few hundred thousand clones, around 10% recorded once. Remarks on this clone: No antigen is known for it.

The TCR was taken from a young man with type 1 diabetes. Sequencing was carried out using central memory CD4+ T cells from blood.

The DNA of the CDR3 is TGTGCCAGCAGCTCCCAGGGGGTTGAGCAGTACTTC. Translation: CASSSQGVEQYF. V usage is TRBV7-2 and J usage is TRBJ2-7; 7 bases align to TRBD1. This CDR3 has 12 residues. The germline V gene encodes CDR1 SGHTA and CDR2 FQGNSA. The V segment lost 4 bases and the J segment 7 bases; nucleotides outside the gene matches: 4.